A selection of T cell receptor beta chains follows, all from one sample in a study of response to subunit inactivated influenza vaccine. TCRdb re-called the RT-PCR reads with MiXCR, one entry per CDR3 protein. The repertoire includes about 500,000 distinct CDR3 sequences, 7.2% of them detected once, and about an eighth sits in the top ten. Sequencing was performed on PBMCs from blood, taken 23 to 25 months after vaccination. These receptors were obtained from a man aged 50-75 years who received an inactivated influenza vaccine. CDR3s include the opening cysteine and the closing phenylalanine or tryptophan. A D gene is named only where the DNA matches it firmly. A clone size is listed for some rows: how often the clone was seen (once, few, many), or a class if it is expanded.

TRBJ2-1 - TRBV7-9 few CASSFSTISDEQFF TGTGCCAGCAGCTTTAGTACTATTTCGGATGAGCAGTTCTTC
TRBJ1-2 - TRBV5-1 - CASSPGHNANYGYTF TGCGCCAGCAGCCCGGGACACAATGCTAACTATGGCTACACCTTC
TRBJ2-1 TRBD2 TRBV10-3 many CASTSGSVNEQFF TGTGCCTCCACTAGCGGGAGTGTCAATGAGCAGTTCTTC
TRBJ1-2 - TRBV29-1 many CSVEVGYGYTF TGCAGCGTTGAGGTCGGCTATGGCTACACCTTC
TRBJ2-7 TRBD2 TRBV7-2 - CASSLWSSGPYEQYF TGTGCCAGCAGCTTATGGTCTAGCGGTCCCTACGAGCAGTACTTC
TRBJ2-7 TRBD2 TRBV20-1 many CSASLAGNSYEQYF TGCAGTGCCTCACTAGCGGGAAACTCCTACGAGCAGTACTTC
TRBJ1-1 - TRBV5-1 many CASSKLQGGAEAFF TGCGCCAGCAGCAAACTACAGGGAGGGGCTGAAGCTTTCTTT
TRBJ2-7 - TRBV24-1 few CATSDAGTSYEQYF TGTGCCACCAGTGATGCCGGGACTTCCTACGAGCAGTACTTC
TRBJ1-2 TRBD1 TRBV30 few CAWTRPPDRRGYTF TGTGCCTGGACCCGACCCCCGGACAGGCGAGGCTACACCTTC
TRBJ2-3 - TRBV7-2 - CASSEDRKDTQYF TGTGCCAGCAGCGAAGACCGGAAGGATACGCAGTATTTT
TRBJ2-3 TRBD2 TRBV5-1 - CASSLSGGASSTDTQYF TGCGCCAGCAGCTTGAGCGGGGGGGCCTCCTCCACAGATACGCAGTATTTT
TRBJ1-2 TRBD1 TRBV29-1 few CSVLGTGGRYGYTF TGCAGCGTCCTCGGGACAGGGGGACGATATGGCTACACCTTC
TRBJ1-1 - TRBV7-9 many CASSFQGVRTTEAFF TGTGCCAGCAGCTTTCAGGGCGTCCGGACCACTGAAGCTTTCTTT
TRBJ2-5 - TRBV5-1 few CASSPGRGMETQYF TGCGCCAGCAGCCCTGGGAGGGGGATGGAGACCCAGTACTTC
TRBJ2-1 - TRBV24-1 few CATSDPRTERSSYNEQFF TGTGCCACCAGTGATCCCCGGACAGAACGAAGCTCCTACAATGAGCAGTTCTTC
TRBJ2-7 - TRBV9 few CASSVGGAPYEQYF TGTGCCAGCAGCGTAGGGGGAGCACCCTACGAGCAGTACTTC
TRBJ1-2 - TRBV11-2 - CASSLSDGDYGYTF TGTGCCAGCAGCTTAAGCGACGGGGACTATGGCTACACCTTC
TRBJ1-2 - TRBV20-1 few CSHMRGFGYTF TGCAGTCACATGCGGGGGTTTGGCTACACCTTC
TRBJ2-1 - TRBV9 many CASSVGVELSYNEQFF TGTGCCAGCAGCGTAGGCGTCGAGTTATCCTACAATGAGCAGTTCTTC
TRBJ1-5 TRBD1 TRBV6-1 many CASSPRTGNSNQPQHF TGTGCCAGCAGTCCAAGGACAGGAAATAGCAATCAGCCCCAGCATTTT
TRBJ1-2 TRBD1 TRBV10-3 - CAISDGGQGHRYGYTF TGTGCCATCAGTGATGGGGGACAGGGTCACCGCTATGGCTACACCTTC
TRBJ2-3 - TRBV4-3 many CASSLLRGRSGTDTQYF TGCGCCAGCAGCCTCCTAAGGGGTAGATCCGGCACAGATACGCAGTATTTT
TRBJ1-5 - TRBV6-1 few CASSEAAGKQPQHF TGTGCCAGCAGTGAAGCCGCAGGGAAACAGCCCCAGCATTTT
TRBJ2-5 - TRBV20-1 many CSARDDGRGETQYF TGCAGTGCTAGAGATGATGGCAGGGGCGAGACCCAGTACTTC
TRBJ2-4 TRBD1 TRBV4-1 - CASSQGGQGLAKNIQYF TGCGCCAGCAGCCAAGGAGGACAGGGACTAGCCAAAAACATTCAGTACTTC
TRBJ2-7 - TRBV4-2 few CASSQEWRGSPYEQYF TGTGCCAGCAGCCAAGAATGGCGGGGCTCCCCCTACGAGCAGTACTTC
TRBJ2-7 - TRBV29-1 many CSVELGYEQYF TGCAGCGTTGAACTGGGCTACGAGCAGTACTTC
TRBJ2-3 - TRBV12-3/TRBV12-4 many CASRFGTRTDTQYF TGTGCCAGCAGATTCGGGACTCGCACAGATACGCAGTATTTT
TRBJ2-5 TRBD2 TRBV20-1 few CSARISGSGETQYF TGCAGTGCTAGGATTAGCGGGAGCGGGGAGACCCAGTACTTC